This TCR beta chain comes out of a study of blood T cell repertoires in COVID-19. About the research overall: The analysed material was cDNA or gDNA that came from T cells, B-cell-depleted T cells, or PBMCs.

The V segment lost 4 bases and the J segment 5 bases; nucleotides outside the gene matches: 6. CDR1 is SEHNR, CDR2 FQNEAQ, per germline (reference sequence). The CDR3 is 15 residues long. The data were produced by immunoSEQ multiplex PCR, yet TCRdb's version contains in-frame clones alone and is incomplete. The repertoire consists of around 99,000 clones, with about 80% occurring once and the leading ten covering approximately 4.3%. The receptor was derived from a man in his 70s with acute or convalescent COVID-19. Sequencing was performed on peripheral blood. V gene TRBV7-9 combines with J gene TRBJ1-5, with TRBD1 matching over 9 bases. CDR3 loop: CASSSQGARDQPQHF. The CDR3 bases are TGTGCCAGCAGCTCACAGGGGGCGCGGGATCAGCCCCAGCATTTT.